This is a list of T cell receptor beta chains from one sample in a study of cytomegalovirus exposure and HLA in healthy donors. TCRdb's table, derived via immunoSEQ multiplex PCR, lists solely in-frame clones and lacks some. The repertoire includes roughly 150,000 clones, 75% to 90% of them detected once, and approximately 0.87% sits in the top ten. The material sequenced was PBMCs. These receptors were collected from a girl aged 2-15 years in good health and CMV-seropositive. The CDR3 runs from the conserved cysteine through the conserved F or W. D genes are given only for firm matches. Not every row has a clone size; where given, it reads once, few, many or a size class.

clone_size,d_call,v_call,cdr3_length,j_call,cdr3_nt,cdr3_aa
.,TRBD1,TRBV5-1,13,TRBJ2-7,TGCGCCAGCAGCTTGTCGACAGGGGACGAGCAGTACTTC,CASSLSTGDEQYF
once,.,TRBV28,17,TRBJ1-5,TGTGCCAGCCGAGGGAGATCCGATAACCATAGCAATCAGCCCCAGCATTTT,CASRGRSDNHSNQPQHF
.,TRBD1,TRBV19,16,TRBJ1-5,TGTGCCAGTAGTATCCCCTGGACAGGGGGCGGTCAGCCCCAGCATTTT,CASSIPWTGGGQPQHF
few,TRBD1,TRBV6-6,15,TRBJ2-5,TGTGCCAGCAGTTACCAGCCTGACAGGGAAGAGACCCAGTACTTC,CASSYQPDREETQYF
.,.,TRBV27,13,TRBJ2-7,TGTGCCAGCAGTCTACCCGGACTGGGCGAGCAGTACTTC,CASSLPGLGEQYF
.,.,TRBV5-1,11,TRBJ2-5,TGCGCCAGCAGCTGCCAGGAGACCCAGTACTTC,CASSCQETQYF
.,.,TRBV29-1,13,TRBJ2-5,TGCAGCGCGGAGAGGCGGCCTCAAGAGACCCAGTACTTC,CSAERRPQETQYF
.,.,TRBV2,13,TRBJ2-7,TGTGCCAGCAGGCTGACTACCTCCTACGAGCAGTACTTC,CASRLTTSYEQYF
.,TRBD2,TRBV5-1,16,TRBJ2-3,TGCGCCAGCAGCTTGATTAGCGGGAGCCCCACAGATACGCAGTATTTT,CASSLISGSPTDTQYF
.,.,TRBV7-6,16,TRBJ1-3,TGTGCCAGCAGCTTAGTTGAGGGCTTCTCTGGAAACACCATATATTTT,CASSLVEGFSGNTIYF
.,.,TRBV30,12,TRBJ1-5,TGTGCCTGGCAGATTGGCAATCAGCCCCAGCATTTT,CAWQIGNQPQHF
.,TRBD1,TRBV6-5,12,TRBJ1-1,TGTGCCAGCAGCCGCGGGACAGCTGAAGCTTTCTTT,CASSRGTAEAFF
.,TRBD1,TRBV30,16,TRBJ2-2,TGTGCCTGGATCCGACAGGGGGCGTTGGGCACCGGGGAGCTGTTTTTT,CAWIRQGALGTGELFF
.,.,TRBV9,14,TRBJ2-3,TGTGCCAGCAGCCCTCCGACGGGTACAGATACGCAGTATTTT,CASSPPTGTDTQYF
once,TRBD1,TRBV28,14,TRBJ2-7,TGTGCCAGCAGACGACAGGGGGCTGTAAACGAGCAGTACTTC,CASRRQGAVNEQYF
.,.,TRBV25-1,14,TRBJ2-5,TGTGCCAGCAGTGACCTTAGGAGTGAAAAGACCCAGTACTTC,CASSDLRSEKTQYF
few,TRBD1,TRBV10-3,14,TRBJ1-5,TGTGCCATCAGCGGAGGGGGCAGTGGGGTGGCCCAGCATTTT,CAISGGGSGVAQHF
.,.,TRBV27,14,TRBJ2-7,TGTGCCAGCAGTTTCGGCGCGGCCTCCTACGAGCAGTACTTC,CASSFGAASYEQYF
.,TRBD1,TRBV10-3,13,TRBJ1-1,TGTGCCGTCAGGGGACAGCCGAACACTGAAGCTTTCTTT,CAVRGQPNTEAFF
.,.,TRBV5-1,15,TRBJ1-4,TGCGCCAGCAGCGTAACAGGGCAAACTAATGAAAAACTGTTTTTT,CASSVTGQTNEKLFF
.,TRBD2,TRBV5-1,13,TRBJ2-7,TGCGCCAGTAGTTGGACTAGCGACTACGAGCAGTACTTC,CASSWTSDYEQYF
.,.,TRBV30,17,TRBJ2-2,TGTGCCTGGAGTCGGGGTCACGGGCGGAATTACGCCGGGGAGCTGTTTTTT,CAWSRGHGRNYAGELFF